The rows below give T cell receptor beta chains drawn from one sample of a study of T cell clonotyping in hematopoietic cell transplantation. TCRdb keeps only in-frame clones here, not all; method: immunoSEQ multiplex PCR. The sample holds 26,000 or so clones, more than 65% seen once. The source was peripheral blood mononuclear cells, collected before stem cell transplant. The receptors shown here come from a man aged 35 to 55 with acute myeloid leukemia. Some clones in this sample may be carry-over from other donors' samples. Each CDR3 is given with its conserved first and last residue. The order of the fields is CDR3 DNA, CDR3 protein, clone size, D gene, J gene, V gene. D genes are given only for firm matches. Size is omitted from some rows. Given values are once, few, many or a class for expanded clones.

cdr3_nt: TGCGCCAGCAGGAGACAGGCGACCGAGCAGTACTTC; cdr3_aa: CASRRQATEQYF; clone_size: .; d_call: .; j_call: TRBJ2-7; v_call: TRBV10-2
cdr3_nt: TGTGCCAGCAGCCTAACTAGTGCACTCTACGAGCAGTACTTC; cdr3_aa: CASSLTSALYEQYF; clone_size: .; d_call: .; j_call: TRBJ2-7; v_call: TRBV7-8
cdr3_nt: TGTGCCAGCAGTCCGGAGGACAGGGTAACGTCACCCCTCCACTTT; cdr3_aa: CASSPEDRVTSPLHF; clone_size: .; d_call: TRBD1; j_call: TRBJ1-6; v_call: TRBV28
cdr3_nt: TGTGCCAGCAGTGAAAAGGTGGGAGTTTACGAGCAGTACTTC; cdr3_aa: CASSEKVGVYEQYF; clone_size: .; d_call: .; j_call: TRBJ2-7; v_call: TRBV6-1
cdr3_nt: TGTGCCAGCAGCCAAGGTTTTGGGTACACTGAAGCTTTCTTT; cdr3_aa: CASSQGFGYTEAFF; clone_size: .; d_call: .; j_call: TRBJ1-1; v_call: TRBV4-2
cdr3_nt: TGTGCCAGCAGTCCTAACAGGGGAGGCGGCTACACCTTC; cdr3_aa: CASSPNRGGGYTF; clone_size: .; d_call: TRBD1; j_call: TRBJ1-2; v_call: TRBV7-3
cdr3_nt: TGTGCCATCAGTGAGTCAGCCGAGCAGTACTTC; cdr3_aa: CAISESAEQYF; clone_size: .; d_call: .; j_call: TRBJ2-7; v_call: TRBV10-3
cdr3_nt: TGTGCCTGGAGCCTATTACAGACCAATCAGCCCCAGCATTTT; cdr3_aa: CAWSLLQTNQPQHF; clone_size: once; d_call: .; j_call: TRBJ1-5; v_call: TRBV30
cdr3_nt: TGTGCCAGCAGCTTAGAGGGCGGGGCTTCTGAAGCTTTCTTT; cdr3_aa: CASSLEGGASEAFF; clone_size: .; d_call: .; j_call: TRBJ1-1; v_call: TRBV7-9
cdr3_nt: TGTGCCAGCAGTTTATCCGGAGGGCTTGGCTACACCTTC; cdr3_aa: CASSLSGGLGYTF; clone_size: .; d_call: .; j_call: TRBJ1-2; v_call: TRBV27
cdr3_nt: TGTGCCAGCAGCATCTCCTACGAGCAGTACTTC; cdr3_aa: CASSISYEQYF; clone_size: .; d_call: .; j_call: TRBJ2-7; v_call: TRBV11-2
cdr3_nt: TGTGCCAGCAGCTTAATCACGGTTAGGGCTAGCGGGATGCTGAATACGCAGTATTTT; cdr3_aa: CASSLITVRASGMLNTQYF; clone_size: .; d_call: TRBD2; j_call: TRBJ2-3; v_call: TRBV11-2
cdr3_nt: TGTGCCAGCAGTGAGTCCCAGGGATCCTACAATGAGCAGTTCTTC; cdr3_aa: CASSESQGSYNEQFF; clone_size: .; d_call: .; j_call: TRBJ2-1; v_call: TRBV6-1
cdr3_nt: TGTGCCAGCAGTGAAAGACAGGGTACGCAAGAGACCCAGTACTTC; cdr3_aa: CASSERQGTQETQYF; clone_size: .; d_call: TRBD1; j_call: TRBJ2-5; v_call: TRBV6-1
cdr3_nt: TGTGCCAGCAGTGAAGGGCGTGATCAGCCCCAGCATTTT; cdr3_aa: CASSEGRDQPQHF; clone_size: .; d_call: .; j_call: TRBJ1-5; v_call: TRBV6-1
cdr3_nt: TGCGCCAGCAGCCGAGGACAGGGAACGAACTATGGCTACACCTTC; cdr3_aa: CASSRGQGTNYGYTF; clone_size: few; d_call: TRBD1; j_call: TRBJ1-2; v_call: TRBV4-1
cdr3_nt: TGTGCCTCCAGGGCAAGCGGGAGCCTTACTCGAATCAACACCGGGGAGCTGTTTTTT; cdr3_aa: CASRASGSLTRINTGELFF; clone_size: .; d_call: TRBD2; j_call: TRBJ2-2; v_call: TRBV10-3
cdr3_nt: TGCGCCAGCAGCCTCAGCGGTCGCCTCGCTAATGAAAAACTGTTTTTT; cdr3_aa: CASSLSGRLANEKLFF; clone_size: .; d_call: .; j_call: TRBJ1-4; v_call: TRBV4-1
cdr3_nt: TGCGCCAGCAGCTTGGTAACAGGGAGTGGCGAGCAGTACTTC; cdr3_aa: CASSLVTGSGEQYF; clone_size: .; d_call: .; j_call: TRBJ2-7; v_call: TRBV5-1
cdr3_nt: TGTGCCAGCAGCCGCACTCCGCCAAGCGGGGGGGAGACCCAGTACTTC; cdr3_aa: CASSRTPPSGGETQYF; clone_size: .; d_call: TRBD2; j_call: TRBJ2-5; v_call: TRBV7-6
cdr3_nt: TGTGCCAGCAGCTTCGGACACTCCGGCACTGAAGCTTTCTTT; cdr3_aa: CASSFGHSGTEAFF; clone_size: .; d_call: .; j_call: TRBJ1-1; v_call: TRBV13
cdr3_nt: TGTGCCAGCAGCCCCCTGACAGGGGGCCATGGCTACACCTTC; cdr3_aa: CASSPLTGGHGYTF; clone_size: .; d_call: TRBD1; j_call: TRBJ1-2; v_call: TRBV11-2
cdr3_nt: TGTGCCAGCAGCCGGGAAGCAGGGTCCTACGAGCAGTACTTC; cdr3_aa: CASSREAGSYEQYF; clone_size: few; d_call: .; j_call: TRBJ2-7; v_call: TRBV25-1
cdr3_nt: TGTGCCAGCAGGTCAGAAAGCTACGGCTACACCTTC; cdr3_aa: CASRSESYGYTF; clone_size: .; d_call: .; j_call: TRBJ1-2; v_call: TRBV13
cdr3_nt: TGTGCCAGCAGCTACCATACAGATACGCAGTATTTT; cdr3_aa: CASSYHTDTQYF; clone_size: .; d_call: .; j_call: TRBJ2-3; v_call: TRBV5-4
cdr3_nt: TGTGCCAGCAGCCAGAAGAGTGGCTCGAGCTCCTATAATTCACCCCTCCACTTT; cdr3_aa: CASSQKSGSSSYNSPLHF; clone_size: .; d_call: .; j_call: TRBJ1-6; v_call: TRBV16
cdr3_nt: TGTGCCAGCAGCACACGAACCGGGACAGGGACCGGCAACACCATATATTTT; cdr3_aa: CASSTRTGTGTGNTIYF; clone_size: .; d_call: TRBD1; j_call: TRBJ1-3; v_call: TRBV11-2
cdr3_nt: TGTGCCAGCAGCCAAGATTGGGGTAAAGAAGAGACCCAGTACTTC; cdr3_aa: CASSQDWGKEETQYF; clone_size: .; d_call: .; j_call: TRBJ2-5; v_call: TRBV4-2
cdr3_nt: TGTGCCAGCGCAGGGGGCGAAAGGGCCGAATACGAGCAGTACTTC; cdr3_aa: CASAGGERAEYEQYF; clone_size: .; d_call: TRBD1; j_call: TRBJ2-7; v_call: TRBV5-6
cdr3_nt: TGTGCCATCAGTGTTGGGGAGACCACTGAAGCTTTCTTT; cdr3_aa: CAISVGETTEAFF; clone_size: .; d_call: .; j_call: TRBJ1-1; v_call: TRBV10-3
cdr3_nt: TGTGCCAGCAGCCAGGAGACAGGGGAGTCAGATACGCAGTATTTT; cdr3_aa: CASSQETGESDTQYF; clone_size: .; d_call: TRBD1; j_call: TRBJ2-3; v_call: TRBV4-2
cdr3_nt: TGTGCCAGCAGCCGTGGGACTGAAGCTTTCTTT; cdr3_aa: CASSRGTEAFF; clone_size: once; d_call: .; j_call: TRBJ1-1; v_call: TRBV27
cdr3_nt: TGTGCCAGCAGCCAAGGGGGAACTAACTATGGCTACACCTTC; cdr3_aa: CASSQGGTNYGYTF; clone_size: .; d_call: .; j_call: TRBJ1-2; v_call: TRBV4-2
cdr3_nt: TGCGCCAGCAGCCAAGACCAGACGACTAGAGTCGAGCAGTACTTC; cdr3_aa: CASSQDQTTRVEQYF; clone_size: .; d_call: .; j_call: TRBJ2-7; v_call: TRBV4-3
cdr3_nt: TGTGCCATCAGTGATACAGGGGCGAGGGGAAACATTCAGTACTTC; cdr3_aa: CAISDTGARGNIQYF; clone_size: .; d_call: TRBD1; j_call: TRBJ2-4; v_call: TRBV10-3
cdr3_nt: TGTGCCAGCAGCGAAGGTGGGACGGTCGTACAGCCCCAGCATTTT; cdr3_aa: CASSEGGTVVQPQHF; clone_size: .; d_call: .; j_call: TRBJ1-5; v_call: TRBV2
cdr3_nt: TGCGCCAGCAGCCAAGATGGCCCCCGGGACGAGCAGTACTTC; cdr3_aa: CASSQDGPRDEQYF; clone_size: .; d_call: .; j_call: TRBJ2-7; v_call: TRBV4-3
cdr3_nt: TGTGCCAGCAGTCGGACAGGGGGCAATATATGGACCGGGGAGCTGTTTTTT; cdr3_aa: CASSRTGGNIWTGELFF; clone_size: .; d_call: TRBD1; j_call: TRBJ2-2; v_call: TRBV28
cdr3_nt: TGTGCCAGCAGCATCTGGGACTACCTCAGCGAGGAGCAGTTCTTC; cdr3_aa: CASSIWDYLSEEQFF; clone_size: few; d_call: TRBD2; j_call: TRBJ2-1; v_call: TRBV4-2
cdr3_nt: TGTGCTAGTGGTTTGGATACCCGTACGGACAGCTCGGGAAACACCATATATTTT; cdr3_aa: CASGLDTRTDSSGNTIYF; clone_size: .; d_call: .; j_call: TRBJ1-3; v_call: TRBV12-5
cdr3_nt: TGTGCCAGCAGCCCCCACCGGGACAGGGGCGAACAGGGGACTGAAGCTTTCTTT; cdr3_aa: CASSPHRDRGEQGTEAFF; clone_size: .; d_call: TRBD1; j_call: TRBJ1-1; v_call: TRBV14
cdr3_nt: TGTGCCAGCAGTTCTCAGGCAGGGTCTACGACCCTCCACTTT; cdr3_aa: CASSSQAGSTTLHF; clone_size: .; d_call: .; j_call: TRBJ1-6; v_call: TRBV6-5
cdr3_nt: TGCGCCAGCAGCCAAGTTCCGGGGTACGAGCAGTACTTC; cdr3_aa: CASSQVPGYEQYF; clone_size: .; d_call: .; j_call: TRBJ2-7; v_call: TRBV4-3
cdr3_nt: TGTGCCAGCAGGGGCCGAGATGGCAGGGCGGGAGAAGATACGCAGTATTTT; cdr3_aa: CASRGRDGRAGEDTQYF; clone_size: .; d_call: TRBD2; j_call: TRBJ2-3; v_call: TRBV13
cdr3_nt: TGTGCCAGCAGCTTGGAGGAGGATAGCAATCAGCCCCAGCATTTT; cdr3_aa: CASSLEEDSNQPQHF; clone_size: .; d_call: .; j_call: TRBJ1-5; v_call: TRBV5-4
cdr3_nt: TGTGCCAGCTCTCAACAGGGCTACGAGCAGTACTTC; cdr3_aa: CASSQQGYEQYF; clone_size: few; d_call: .; j_call: TRBJ2-7; v_call: TRBV18
cdr3_nt: TGTGCCAGCAGTGAATGGGCCGGGAGCAAGGACGAGCAGTACTTC; cdr3_aa: CASSEWAGSKDEQYF; clone_size: .; d_call: .; j_call: TRBJ2-7; v_call: TRBV6-1
cdr3_nt: TGTGCCATCAGTCCGCTATCGACGGCTAACTATGGCTACACCTTC; cdr3_aa: CAISPLSTANYGYTF; clone_size: few; d_call: .; j_call: TRBJ1-2; v_call: TRBV10-3
cdr3_nt: TGTGCCACCGGGGGGAGCTCCTATAATTCACCCCTCCACTTT; cdr3_aa: CATGGSSYNSPLHF; clone_size: .; d_call: .; j_call: TRBJ1-6; v_call: TRBV6-1
cdr3_nt: TGTGCCAGCAGTTTGCTCCAGGGGGACTACACCATATATTTT; cdr3_aa: CASSLLQGDYTIYF; clone_size: few; d_call: TRBD1; j_call: TRBJ1-3; v_call: TRBV28
cdr3_nt: TGCAGCGTTGTCTGGGGGCCTCGGGAGACCCAGTACTTC; cdr3_aa: CSVVWGPRETQYF; clone_size: .; d_call: .; j_call: TRBJ2-5; v_call: TRBV29-1
cdr3_nt: TGTGCCAGCAGTTTAGTCCGCCCCGAGGGGGACACTGAAGCTTTCTTT; cdr3_aa: CASSLVRPEGDTEAFF; clone_size: .; d_call: .; j_call: TRBJ1-1; v_call: TRBV28
cdr3_nt: TGTGCCAGCAGCTCACCCAGGGGGAATAGCAATCAGCCCCAGCATTTT; cdr3_aa: CASSSPRGNSNQPQHF; clone_size: .; d_call: TRBD1; j_call: TRBJ1-5; v_call: TRBV7-2